The T cell receptor beta chain described here comes from a study of T cells in Graves' hyperthyroidism and ophthalmopathy. The table lists this clonotype with many counts. The target antigen is unknown. Germline V gives CDR1 KGHSH, CDR2 LQKENI. The CDR3 extends over 14 amino acids. V was clipped by 2 bases and J by 2 bases, with 8 bases between them. These patients, aged 18 to 65, had recently diagnosed hyperthyroidism lasting under 2 months. The diagnoses drew upon clinical symptoms, serum thyroxine and TRAb, thyroid ultrasound and orbital computed tomography. PBMCs were derived from about 10 ml fresh peripheral blood. It was RNA transcripts that yielded the amplified TCR beta CDR3 regions. An initial round of RT-PCR targeting the TCR CDR3 relied on the HTBI primer set. MiXCR, applied by TCRdb to the multiplex PCR reads, yields one record per CDR3 protein. The sample has more than 250,000 distinct CDR3 sequences, roughly 15% seen once.

Study findings and constraints: Also found in blood were most expanded thyroid clonotypes above 0.001.

The V gene is TRBV18, the J gene TRBJ2-3; D ambiguous. Sequenced: blood. This TCR was recovered from a woman in her forties or fifties with Graves' hyperthyroidism that later progressed to Graves' ophthalmopathy. The CDR3 spells CASSPGRNTDTQYF. The CDR3 region has the DNA TGTGCCAGCTCACCAGGAAGAAACACAGATACGCAGTATTTT.